These T cell receptor beta chains were read from a single sample in a study of blood T cells in healthy people across ages. Each CDR3 protein is one row after TCRdb ran MiXCR on the 5' RACE reads. The sample carries 1.5 million to 2 million distinct CDR3 sequences, around 50% recorded once. The specimen was blood. The source of these receptors is a middle-aged woman in good health. The CDR3 runs from the conserved cysteine through the conserved F or W. D genes are given only for firm matches. Clone size is stated in some rows and not others, as once, few, many or a class when expanded.

clone size: .
J gene: TRBJ2-7
D gene: .
V gene: TRBV4-2
CDR3 protein: CASSQAPPRHYEQYF
CDR3 DNA: TGTGCCAGCAGCCAAGCCCCTCCCCGACACTACGAGCAGTACTTC

clone size: .
J gene: TRBJ2-4
D gene: .
V gene: TRBV27
CDR3 protein: CASSLASRAKNIQYF
CDR3 DNA: TGTGCCAGCAGTTTAGCCAGCAGGGCCAAAAACATTCAGTACTTC

clone size: .
J gene: TRBJ2-7
D gene: TRBD2
V gene: TRBV7-2
CDR3 protein: CASSLGFRTSGAWGNEQYF
CDR3 DNA: TGTGCCAGCAGCTTAGGGTTTAGGACTAGCGGGGCTTGGGGAAACGAGCAGTACTTC

clone size: .
J gene: TRBJ1-4
D gene: TRBD1
V gene: TRBV28
CDR3 protein: CASIGARGRQGGEKLFF
CDR3 DNA: TGTGCCAGCATAGGCGCGAGGGGGCGACAGGGTGGAGAAAAACTGTTTTTT

clone size: .
J gene: TRBJ1-2
D gene: .
V gene: TRBV3-1
CDR3 protein: CASSQDPRQQLKTDYGYTF
CDR3 DNA: TGTGCCAGCAGCCAAGATCCTAGACAGCAACTCAAGACGGACTATGGCTACACCTTC

clone size: .
J gene: TRBJ2-5
D gene: TRBD1
V gene: TRBV7-2
CDR3 protein: CASSSRNRGETQYF
CDR3 DNA: TGTGCCAGCAGCTCAAGAAACAGGGGAGAGACCCAGTACTTC

clone size: .
J gene: TRBJ1-4
D gene: .
V gene: TRBV20-1
CDR3 protein: CSARQHNEKLFF
CDR3 DNA: TGCAGTGCAAGACAGCATAATGAAAAACTGTTTTTT

clone size: .
J gene: TRBJ2-3
D gene: TRBD2
V gene: TRBV11-2
CDR3 protein: CASSLDKLAGGSSTDTQYF
CDR3 DNA: TGTGCCAGCAGCTTAGATAAGCTAGCGGGGGGGAGTAGCACAGATACGCAGTATTTT

clone size: many
J gene: TRBJ2-1
D gene: TRBD1
V gene: TRBV6-2/TRBV6-3
CDR3 protein: CASRAGQGAYNEQFF
CDR3 DNA: TGTGCCAGCAGGGCGGGACAGGGAGCTTACAATGAGCAGTTCTTC

clone size: few
J gene: TRBJ2-3
D gene: .
V gene: TRBV4-1
CDR3 protein: CASSQARPGWDTQYF
CDR3 DNA: TGCGCCAGCAGCCAAGCGCGGCCGGGTTGGGATACGCAGTATTTT

clone size: .
J gene: TRBJ2-1
D gene: .
V gene: TRBV6-6
CDR3 protein: CAMGPQVGEQFF
CDR3 DNA: TGTGCCATGGGACCCCAGGTGGGTGAGCAGTTCTTC

clone size: few
J gene: TRBJ2-5
D gene: TRBD2
V gene: TRBV20-1
CDR3 protein: CSAPRTSGGAPRETQYF
CDR3 DNA: TGCAGTGCTCCCCGGACTAGCGGGGGGGCCCCGCGAGAGACCCAGTACTTC

clone size: .
J gene: TRBJ1-1
D gene: .
V gene: TRBV20-1
CDR3 protein: CSAESWTAEAFF
CDR3 DNA: TGCAGTGCTGAATCCTGGACAGCTGAAGCTTTCTTT

clone size: .
J gene: TRBJ1-2
D gene: .
V gene: TRBV4-1
CDR3 protein: CASSQGNGRKTNYGYTF
CDR3 DNA: TGCGCCAGCAGCCAAGGGAACGGACGAAAGACTAACTATGGCTACACCTTC

clone size: .
J gene: TRBJ1-1
D gene: .
V gene: TRBV4-1
CDR3 protein: CASGRSEPEAFF
CDR3 DNA: TGCGCCAGCGGACGGTCGGAGCCTGAAGCTTTCTTT

clone size: .
J gene: TRBJ2-5
D gene: .
V gene: TRBV4-3
CDR3 protein: CASSQGIGGMGETQYF
CDR3 DNA: TGCGCCAGCAGCCAAGGGATCGGCGGGATGGGAGAGACCCAGTACTTC

clone size: .
J gene: TRBJ2-7
D gene: .
V gene: TRBV20-1
CDR3 protein: CSARDLGIPTYEQYF
CDR3 DNA: TGCAGTGCTAGAGATTTAGGGATCCCAACCTACGAGCAGTACTTC

clone size: .
J gene: TRBJ2-3
D gene: TRBD2
V gene: TRBV28
CDR3 protein: CASSFFIAGATNTDTQYF
CDR3 DNA: TGTGCCAGCAGTTTCTTCATAGCGGGGGCAACTAACACAGATACGCAGTATTTT

clone size: .
J gene: TRBJ2-7
D gene: TRBD1
V gene: TRBV12-3/TRBV12-4
CDR3 protein: CASTLGGPYNEQYF
CDR3 DNA: TGTGCCAGCACCTTAGGGGGCCCCTACAATGAGCAGTACTTC

clone size: once
J gene: TRBJ2-3
D gene: .
V gene: TRBV6-2/TRBV6-3
CDR3 protein: CASKLAAADTQYF
CDR3 DNA: TGTGCCAGCAAACTCGCTGCAGCAGATACGCAGTATTTT

clone size: few
J gene: TRBJ2-1
D gene: TRBD1
V gene: TRBV7-2
CDR3 protein: CASSLGAGGLFF
CDR3 DNA: TGTGCCAGCAGCTTAGGCGCAGGGGGCCTGTTCTTC

clone size: once
J gene: TRBJ1-4
D gene: .
V gene: TRBV20-1
CDR3 protein: CSAKRGEGGEKLFF
CDR3 DNA: TGCAGTGCTAAAAGGGGGGAAGGAGGGGAAAAACTGTTTTTT

clone size: .
J gene: TRBJ2-2
D gene: .
V gene: TRBV20-1
CDR3 protein: CSARDTGELFF
CDR3 DNA: TGCAGTGCTAGGGACACCGGGGAGCTGTTTTTT

clone size: .
J gene: TRBJ1-5
D gene: .
V gene: TRBV20-1
CDR3 protein: CSAHISPAGSNQPQHF
CDR3 DNA: TGCAGTGCTCACATTAGTCCGGCGGGTAGCAATCAGCCCCAGCATTTT